This T cell receptor beta chain appears in the sequencing data of a study of T cell responses to AZD1222 COVID-19 vaccine. The method was immunoSEQ multiplex PCR; TCRdb's version includes in-frame clones alone and lacks a portion of them. The sample includes over 130,000 clones, roughly 94% of them seen just once. This clone appeared once. This CDR3 comprises 14 residues. Germline CDR1 reads KGHSH; CDR2 reads LQKENI. J gave up 3 bases and V 6 bases, and 7 bases lay outside the gene matches. The chain carries TRBV18 and TRBJ1-2; 7 bases fit TRBD1. The sample here was peripheral blood, taken on day 0 of AZD1222 vaccination. The receptor comes from an adult in good health. The CDR3 DNA sequence: TGTGCCAGCTCCCGACAGGGCAGTGACTATGGCTACACCTTC. Translated: CASSRQGSDYGYTF.